This T cell receptor (beta chain) was retrieved from a study of metastatic and nonmetastatic thyroid tumors. Study in general: The study looked at repertoires side by side in blood and in tumor or nodule tissue from malignant and benign thyroid patients. General study points: Versus benign nodules, malignant thyroid tumors reportedly had significantly higher TCR beta diversity, in blood and tumor.

The germline gives CDR1 SGHTA, CDR2 FQGNSA. Trimming removed 5 bases at V and 4 bases at J, with 8 bases between. The CDR3 contains 12 residues. This clone has a handful of counts. Its specificity is not known. In the original analysis: CDR3 was compared across clinicopathological groups, and the resulting differences were used to build a distant-metastasis classifier for papillary thyroid cancer. TCRdb called clones again from the PCR reads with MiXCR. It is TCRdb's table, rather than the study itself, that gives the V and J calls and clone size. In the table there are about 16,000 clones, under 30% of which are singletons. Treatment of any kind had been given to no patient before thyroid surgery.

The sequence was obtained from a female donor with papillary thyroid cancer or a benign thyroid nodule (not recorded which). Some clones in this sample may be carry-over from other donors' samples. The chain is built from TRBV7-2 and TRBJ1-2, with D unclear. The specimen sequenced was adjacent normal tissue. CDR3 bases: TGTGCCAGCAGCCCCGGTCTCTATGGCTACACCTTC. Encoded protein: CASSPGLYGYTF. The complete variable domain, with remaining parts taken from reference TRBV7-2 and TRBJ1-2, reads GAGVSQSPSNKVTEKGKDVELRCDPISGHTALYWYRQSLGQGLEFLIYFQGNSAPDKSGLPSDRFSAERTGGSVSTLTIQRTQQEDSAVYLCASSPGLYGYTFGSGTRLTVV.